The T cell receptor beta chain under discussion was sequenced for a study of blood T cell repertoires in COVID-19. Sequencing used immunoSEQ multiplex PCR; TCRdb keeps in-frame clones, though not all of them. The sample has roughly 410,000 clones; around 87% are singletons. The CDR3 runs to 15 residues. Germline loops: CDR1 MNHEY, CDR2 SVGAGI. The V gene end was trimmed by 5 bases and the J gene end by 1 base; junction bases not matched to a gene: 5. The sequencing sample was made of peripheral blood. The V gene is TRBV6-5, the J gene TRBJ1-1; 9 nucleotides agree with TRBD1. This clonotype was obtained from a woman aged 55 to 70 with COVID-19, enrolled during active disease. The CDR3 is CASSMDRGSNTEAFF. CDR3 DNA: TGTGCCAGCAGTATGGACAGGGGATCGAACACTGAAGCTTTCTTT.